The clone carrying this TCR beta chain was detected only a few times. Its specificity is unknown. J gave up 8 bases and V 0 bases, and 6 bases lay outside the gene matches. Per germline, CDR1 SGDLS and CDR2 YYNGEE. The CDR3 runs to 14 residues. The data were taken from a study of cytomegalovirus exposure and HLA in healthy donors. Donors showed nominal health when sampled, although they likely had unrecorded immune exposures. Study-level results: The authors confirmed in vitro that a few CMV-associated chains were specific for CMV antigens. It was in a later analysis that TCR association rates were seen to vary by HLA locus, highest for DRB1 and lowest for HLA-C. Association of around 17,000 TCR beta sequences with HLA alleles was found at 0.05 false discovery rate in a later analysis.

60 Vbeta and 13 Jbeta primers were used in PCR. Generated by immunoSEQ multiplex PCR, the TCRdb table keeps only in-frame clones and is missing some. Among roughly 110,000 clones, around 70% were seen once, and the ten largest hold 8.7%. This clonotype originated in a man in his thirties or forties in good health and CMV-seropositive. The sample comprised PBMCs. V gene TRBV9 combines with J gene TRBJ1-1; 8 bases match TRBD1. The chain's CDR3 is CASSVGVGTGEAFF. The CDR3 DNA reads TGTGCCAGCAGCGTAGGGGTAGGGACAGGAGAAGCTTTCTTT.